The rows below give T cell receptor beta chains drawn from one sample of a study of shared T cell receptors in the human thymus. The table came from immunoSEQ multiplex PCR; TCRdb's copy has only in-frame clones and leaves some out. The profile shows some 720,000 clones, approximately 90% of them singletons. These records were also assigned to another study, of human thymus T cells.

Sequencing was done on a sample of thymocytes. The source is a boy younger than two with a congenital heart defect. Both conserved end residues are part of each CDR3. The D gene is left open where the match is weak. Not all rows give a size; the values are once, few, many and, for expanded clones, a class.

CASSQGHLDSYEQYF | TGCGCCAGCAGCCAAGGGCATCTAGACTCCTACGAGCAGTACTTC | . | TRBV4-3 | . | TRBJ2-7
CASSQENRDHRRPAGNTIYF | TGCGCCAGCAGCCAAGAGAACAGGGACCACCGCCGGCCCGCCGGAAACACCATATATTTT | once | TRBV4-3 | . | TRBJ1-3
CASSEGLYLPPDTQYF | TGCGCCAGCAGTGAGGGACTCTACCTCCCCCCCGATACGCAGTATTTT | . | TRBV10-2 | . | TRBJ2-3
CASSFLQDNEQFF | TGTGCCAGCAGTTTCTTACAGGACAATGAGCAGTTCTTC | . | TRBV27 | . | TRBJ2-1
CASSLVPGNYGYTF | TGTGCCAGCAGCTTAGTACCGGGGAACTATGGCTACACCTTC | . | TRBV7-8 | . | TRBJ1-2
CASSQEFRDRALSGANVLTF | TGCGCCAGCAGCCAAGAGTTCAGGGACAGGGCGCTCTCTGGGGCCAACGTCCTGACTTTC | once | TRBV4-3 | TRBD1 | TRBJ2-6
CASRRDNQPQHF | TGTGCCAGCAGGAGGGACAATCAGCCCCAGCATTTT | . | TRBV6-1 | . | TRBJ1-5
CASSYPYRYPPYEQYF | TGTGCCAGCAGTTACCCCTACAGATACCCGCCCTACGAGCAGTACTTC | . | TRBV6-6 | . | TRBJ2-7
CASSVPRVAGGNEQFF | TGTGCCAGCAGCGTTCCCCGAGTAGCGGGAGGCAATGAGCAGTTCTTC | . | TRBV9 | TRBD2 | TRBJ2-1
CASSFRAVSGGMGYEQYF | TGTGCCAGCAGTTTCCGCGCCGTTAGCGGGGGGATGGGGTACGAGCAGTACTTC | . | TRBV27 | TRBD2 | TRBJ2-7